The T cell receptor (beta chain) described here comes from a study of blood T cell repertoires in COVID-19. Across the study: T cells, B-cell-depleted T cells, or PBMCs supplied cDNA or gDNA.

With V trimmed by 9 bases and J by 8 bases, 6 bases remained unmatched. CDR3 length: 12 residues. Germline V gene data show CDR1 as SNHLY and CDR2 as FYNNEI. Under the authors' procedure: Counts of nucleated cells, estimated from reference gene primer amplification, were obtained. Method: immunoSEQ multiplex PCR; TCRdb's copy keeps in-frame clones and lacks some. That table gives V, J and clone size, and the DNA gave D and trimming. The repertoire holds about 190,000 clones, with less than 80% as singletons. The chain employs TRBV2 and TRBJ1-2; 10 bases match TRBD1. Sequencing input: peripheral blood. The clonotype comes from a man in his fifties or sixties who had recovered from COVID-19. CDR3 DNA sequence: TGTGCCAGAGAGGGACAGGGGTGGGGCTACACCTTC. Protein sequence: CAREGQGWGYTF.